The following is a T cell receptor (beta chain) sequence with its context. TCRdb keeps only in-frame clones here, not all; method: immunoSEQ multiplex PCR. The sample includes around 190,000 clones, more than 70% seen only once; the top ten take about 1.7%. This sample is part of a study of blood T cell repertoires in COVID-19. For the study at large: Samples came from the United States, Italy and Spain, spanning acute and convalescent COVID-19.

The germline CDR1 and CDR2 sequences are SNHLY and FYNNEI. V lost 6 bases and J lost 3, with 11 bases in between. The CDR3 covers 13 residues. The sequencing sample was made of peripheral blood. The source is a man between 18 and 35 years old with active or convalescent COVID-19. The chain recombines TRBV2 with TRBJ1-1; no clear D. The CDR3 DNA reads TGTGCCAGCAGCACACGGGTGTACACTGAAGCTTTCTTT. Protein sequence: CASSTRVYTEAFF. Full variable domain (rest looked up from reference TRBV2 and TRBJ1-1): EPEVTQTPSHQVTQMGQEVILRCVPISNHLYFYWYRQILGQKVEFLVSFYNNEISEKSEIFDDQFSVERPDGSNFTLKIRSTKLEDSAMYFCASSTRVYTEAFFGQGTRLTVV.